One and the same sample provided the 4 T cell receptor beta chains below, sequenced in a study of radiation and T cells in renal cell carcinoma. Sequenced by immunoSEQ multiplex PCR; TCRdb stores in-frame clones only, minus some. There are 150,000 to 200,000 clones in the sample; less than 90% occur only once, and 11% lies in the top ten. Time point meaning: blood 4 weeks post-SBRT, at nephrectomy. The treatment denotes: 15 Gy SBRT to primary tumor, nephrectomy 4 weeks later. The sequenced sample was blood, obtained from a patient whose treatment included radiotherapy and nephrectomy. These receptors all stem from a woman aged 45-65 years with renal cell carcinoma.

Regarding this clone: The junction does not match germline at one end; this may be a read error. V usage is TRBV7-7 and J usage is TRBJ2-2; 10 nucleotides line up with TRBD1. CDR1 SSHAT and CDR2 FNYEAQ come from the germline V gene (reference sequence). CDR3 length equals 19 residues. The CDR3 sequence is CASSSQPGQGRFNTGELFF. DNA of the CDR3: TGTGCTAGCAGCTCACAACCGGGACAGGGGCGATTCAACACCGGGGAGCTGTTTTTT. The complete variable domain, with remaining parts taken from reference TRBV7-7 and TRBJ2-2, reads GAGVSQSPRYKVTKRGQDVTLRCDPISSHATLYWYQQALGQGPEFLTYFNYEAQPDKSGLPSDRFSAERPEGSISTLTIQRTEQRDSAMYRCASSSQPGQGRFNTGELFFGEGSRLTVL.

CDR3 DNA sequence: TGTGCCAGCAGAAAACCGGGACGGCGCCTTAACTATGGCTACACCTTC. Translated: CASRKPGRRLNYGYTF. The chain is built from TRBV11-2 and TRBJ1-2; TRBD1 is a possible D gene (5 bases). CDR3 length: 16 amino acids. Germline lookup yields CDR1 SGHAT and CDR2 FQNNGV. Between the trimmed V and J ends, which lost 6 bases and 1 base, there was a span of 18 bases.

This chain connects TRBV9 to TRBJ1-2; D unresolved. Germline V lookup: CDR1 SGDLS, CDR2 YYNGEE. V lost 4 bases and J 4 bases, leaving 14 bases between the germline ends. The CDR3 covers 14 residues. The chain's CDR3 is CASSPLTGSYGYTF. CDR3 DNA sequence: TGTGCCAGCAGCCCCCTAACGGGGAGCTATGGCTACACCTTC.

V gene TRBV5-1 combines with J gene TRBJ2-3; TRBD2 agrees at 9 bases. The V and J ends lost 4 bases and 3 bases, in that order; junction bases with no gene match: 9. Germline CDR1 reads SGHRS; CDR2 reads YFSETQ. The CDR3 covers 16 residues. The CDR3: CASSAVAGAGTDTQYF. The CDR3 DNA reads TGCGCCAGCAGCGCGGTAGCGGGGGCGGGGACAGATACGCAGTATTTT.